Following are 5 T cell receptor beta chains from one sample sequenced in a study of CD8 T cells in Susac syndrome. Reverse transcription of about 0.5 to 1 ug RNA used random hexamers. MiXCR, run by TCRdb on the immunoSEQ multiplex PCR reads, gives a single entry per CDR3 protein. The sample lists approximately 120,000 distinct CDR3 sequences, roughly 95% seen once, with 0.096% in the top ten. Sequencing was performed on CD4+ T cells from PBMCs. Receptor source: a human donor in good health.

This CDR3 is CSVEGAPGEDYGYTF. CDR3 nucleotides: TGCAGCGTTGAGGGAGCGCCAGGGGAGGACTATGGCTACACCTTC. The chain couples TRBV29-1 to TRBJ1-2; possibly TRBD1 for D (6 bases). Germline assignment: CDR1 SQVTM and CDR2 ANQGSEA. This CDR3 is built from 15 residues. Trimming shortened V by 3 bases and J by 3 bases, and 17 bases separated the two germline ends.

The chain has TRBV12-3 or TRBV12-4 and TRBJ1-1; D might be TRBD1 (6 bases). The CDR3 is 14 amino acids. Between the trimmed V and J ends, which lost 3 bases and 3 bases, there was a span of 11 bases. The CDR3 nucleotides read TGTGCCAGCAGTTTCCAGGGGCCGGACACTGAAGCTTTCTTT. It specifies CASSFQGPDTEAFF.

The rearrangement joins TRBV29-1 to TRBJ2-1, with 10 bases identical to TRBD1. This CDR3 is 17 amino acids long. Unmatched junction bases numbered 8, after V lost 2 bases and J lost 1 base. The germline CDR1 and CDR2 sequences are SQVTM and ANQGSEA. The CDR3 protein is CSVEFAGQGISYNEQFF. In DNA, the CDR3 is TGCAGCGTTGAATTCGCGGGACAGGGGATTTCCTACAATGAGCAGTTCTTC.

J is TRBJ1-1 and V is TRBV29-1, with D perhaps TRBD1 (5 bases). The CDR3 covers 11 residues. V was shortened by 4 bases and J by 6 bases, with 9 bases between the two germline ends. In germline, CDR1 is SQVTM, CDR2 ANQGSEA. The CDR3 reads CSVAKGAEAFF. As DNA, the CDR3 is TGCAGCGTTGCTAAAGGGGCTGAAGCTTTCTTT.

The rearrangement links TRBV23-1 to TRBJ1-4; 7 bases line up with TRBD1. TRBV23-1 counts as an open reading frame of uncertain function. Trimming removed 4 bases from V and 8 bases from J; junction bases left unmatched: 10. CDR3 length: 15 residues. The chain's CDR3 is CASSPNGQEREKLFF. Here the CDR3 DNA reads TGCGCCAGCAGTCCAAACGGACAGGAGCGGGAAAAACTGTTTTTT.